This passage covers 6 T cell receptor beta chains from one sample sequenced in a study of OX40 agonist ivuxolimab in advanced cancers. The repertoire was sequenced with immunoSEQ multiplex PCR; TCRdb's copy has only in-frame clones and lacks some. The sample has about 70,000 clones; roughly 80% are singletons. The source material was CD4+ or CD8+ T cells sorted from blood, sampled in a trial of the OX40 agonist ivuxolimab. Source of these receptors: an adult with an advanced solid tumor such as melanoma, head and neck, liver or kidney cancer.

The rearrangement links TRBV7-9 to TRBJ1-4; D is uncertain. The CDR3 has 11 amino acids. CDR1 is SEHNR and CDR2 is FQNEAQ in the germline V gene (reference sequence). Trimming pared 6 bases from V and 6 bases from J, leaving 5 bases between. CDR3 bases: TGTGCCAGCAGTCAGTATGAAAAACTGTTTTTT. Protein: CASSQYEKLFF.

The rearrangement uses TRBV6-6 and TRBJ2-7; D is ambiguous. Germline CDR1 MNHNY, CDR2 SVGAGI (reference sequence). The CDR3 spans 13 residues. V was trimmed by 2 bases and J by 2 bases, leaving 7 bases between them. Here the CDR3 reads CASSYGGPYEQYF. The CDR3, as DNA: TGTGCCAGCAGTTACGGCGGACCCTACGAGCAGTACTTC.

The chain carries TRBV9 and TRBJ1-2; possibly TRBD1 for D (6 bases). The CDR3 has 14 amino acids. Trimming left V 3 bases short and J 6 bases short, with 15 bases between. CDR1 and CDR2 (germline): SGDLS, YYNGEE. CDR3 sequence: CASSAFQGLDGYTF. CDR3 in DNA: TGTGCCAGCAGCGCGTTCCAGGGGTTGGATGGCTACACCTTC. Full variable domain (missing parts from reference TRBV9 and TRBJ1-2): DSGVTQTPKHLITATGQRVTLRCSPRSGDLSVYWYQQSLDQGLQFLIQYYNGEERAKGNILERFSAQQFPDLHSELNLSSLELGDSALYFCASSAFQGLDGYTFGSGTRLTVV.

The gene calls are TRBV2 and TRBJ1-5; D perhaps matches TRBD1 (6 bases). The germline V gene has CDR1 SNHLY and CDR2 FYNNEI. The CDR3 consists of 16 residues. V lost 5 bases, J lost 5 bases, and 19 bases lay in between. The CDR3 region is CASSRKVTYRDQPQHF. Written as DNA, the CDR3 is TGTGCCAGCAGTAGAAAGGTGACATACAGGGATCAGCCCCAGCATTTT.

The chain joins TRBV18 to TRBJ2-5; D call uncertain. The germline CDR1 and CDR2 sequences are KGHSH and LQKENI. With 1 base removed from V and 1 base from J, the gap between germline ends came to 7 bases. This CDR3 has 14 amino acids. The DNA of the CDR3 is TGTGCCAGCTCACCACGCGACGGCCAAGAGACCCAGTACTTC. Protein product: CASSPRDGQETQYF.

The rearrangement joins TRBV2 to TRBJ2-2, with 10 bases lining up with TRBD2. Per germline, CDR1 SNHLY and CDR2 FYNNEI. This CDR3 has 15 residues. Unmatched junction bases numbered 2, after V lost 3 bases and J lost 4 bases. The chain's CDR3 is CASSDSGGSTGELFF. The CDR3 DNA follows: TGTGCCAGCAGTGATAGCGGGGGGTCCACCGGGGAGCTGTTTTTT.